Each of the 24 T cell receptor beta chains below was sequenced from the same sample in a study of beta chain features in type 1 diabetes. Isolated RNA was reverse transcribed in full, so expressed TCRB transcripts were sequenced. The protocol was immunoSEQ multiplex PCR, while the TCRdb copy is restricted to in-frame clones and leaves out a portion. The sample holds 150,000 to 190,000 clones; 8.5% to 14% are singletons and the top ten take around 2.1%. The sample was central memory CD4+ T cells from blood. The origin of the receptors is a man younger than 35 in good health.

The chain has TRBV28 and TRBJ2-5, with 8 bases matching TRBD1. Per germline, CDR1 MDHEN and CDR2 SYDVKM. The ends lost 5 bases at V and 1 base at J; junction bases unmatched: 6. This CDR3 is built from 15 residues. CDR3 amino acids: CASSGDRPSQETQYF. Here the CDR3 DNA reads TGTGCCAGCAGTGGGGACAGGCCGAGCCAAGAGACCCAGTACTTC.

This rearrangement joins TRBV28 to TRBJ2-7, with D possibly being TRBD2 (5 bases). The CDR3 is 11 amino acids. Trimming stripped 6 bases from V and 6 bases from J, with 9 bases between. Germline lookup yields CDR1 MDHEN and CDR2 SYDVKM. CDR3 DNA: TGTGCCAGCAGAGGAGGCCGCGAGCAGTACTTC. Its translation: CASRGGREQYF.

This chain uses TRBV11-3 with TRBJ2-1; 10 bases map to TRBD2. The germline V gene encodes CDR1 SGHNT and CDR2 YENEEA. V was pared by 0 bases and J by 6 bases, with 8 bases of the junction left unmatched. This CDR3 has 17 amino acids. The CDR3 loop is CASSLDRLAGVGNEQFF. The CDR3 DNA is TGTGCCAGCAGCTTAGATCGGCTAGCGGGAGTCGGCAATGAGCAGTTCTTC.

This clone occurred a few times. The chain couples TRBV9 to TRBJ2-4; possibly TRBD1 for D (5 bases). There are 13 residues in the CDR3. Looked up from germline, CDR1 is SGDLS and CDR2 is YYNGEE. V was pared by 3 bases and J by 6 bases, with 10 bases between. The CDR3 loop is CASSGDSGNIQYF. The CDR3 DNA follows: TGTGCCAGCAGCGGCGACAGTGGAAACATTCAGTACTTC.

The sample holds a few counts of this clone. V and J are TRBV30 and TRBJ1-1, with TRBD1 identical over 10 bases. V trimming: 1 base; J trimming: 9 bases; junction bases outside the gene matches: 11. CDR1 GTSNPN and CDR2 SVGIG come from the germline V gene (reference sequence). This CDR3 is 15 amino acids long. CDR3 DNA sequence: TGTGCCTGGAGTGACCAAGCGACAGGGGGCGGTCAAGCTTTCTTT. It codes for CAWSDQATGGGQAFF.

This clone was detected a few times. This chain uses TRBV30 with TRBJ1-3, with D uncertain. The ends were cut back, 4 bases at V and 4 bases at J, with 8 bases in the middle. Germline loops: CDR1 GTSNPN, CDR2 SVGIG (reference sequence). The CDR3 is 12 amino acids. The CDR3, as DNA: TGTGCCTGGACTCCTGGGGGAAACACCATATATTTT. Amino acid sequence: CAWTPGGNTIYF.

The sample holds a few counts of this clone. The J gene is TRBJ2-1, the V gene TRBV7-2, with TRBD2 identical over 7 bases. Germline values: CDR1 SGHTA, CDR2 FQGNSA. This CDR3 region has 16 residues. J gave up 6 bases and V 5 bases, and 13 bases lay outside the gene matches. The CDR3 spells CASSPTGVAGGNEQFF. DNA of the CDR3: TGTGCCAGCAGCCCCACGGGGGTAGCGGGCGGCAATGAGCAGTTCTTC.

The chain recombines TRBV30 with TRBJ1-5, with TRBD1 identical over 10 bases. Germline V gives CDR1 GTSNPN, CDR2 SVGIG (reference sequence). The CDR3 totals 14 residues. Trimming removed 5 bases from V and 4 bases from J; junction bases left unmatched: 5. CDR3 in DNA: TGTGCCTGGGGGCCGGGACAGGGGAATCAGCCCCAGCATTTT. It encodes CAWGPGQGNQPQHF.

CDR3 bases: TGTGCCAGTAGTCTCCGGACTAGCGGATCTTACGAGCAGTACTTC. This codes for CASSLRTSGSYEQYF. The chain recombines TRBV19 with TRBJ2-7; 10 nucleotides match TRBD2. This CDR3 spans 15 amino acids. With 5 bases clipped from V and 4 bases from J, the junction kept 8 bases outside the gene matches. Germline assignment: CDR1 LNHDA and CDR2 SQIVND (reference sequence).

Many counts were recorded for this clone. This chain connects TRBV15 to TRBJ1-2; no definite D call. Germline-derived CDR1 and CDR2 are LNHNV and YYDKDF (reference sequence). The CDR3 covers 13 residues. V lost 0 bases to trimming and J lost 6 bases, with 8 bases between them. The CDR3: CATSRDLQDGYTF. The CDR3 DNA sequence: TGTGCCACCAGCAGAGATCTTCAGGATGGCTACACCTTC. Full variable domain (missing parts from reference TRBV15 and TRBJ1-2): DAMVIQNPRYQVTQFGKPVTLSCSQTLNHNVMYWYQQKSSQAPKLLFHYYDKDFNNEADTPDNFQSRRPNTSFCFLDIRSPGLGDTAMYLCATSRDLQDGYTFGSGTRLTVV.

V and J are TRBV18 and TRBJ2-7; TRBD1 is a possible D gene (6 bases). The CDR3 length is 16 residues. V lost 2 bases and J 1 base, leaving 15 bases between the germline ends. From germline, CDR1 is KGHSH and CDR2 LQKENI. CDR3 protein: CASSPSLGATSYEQYF. The CDR3 DNA reads TGTGCCAGCTCACCAAGTCTGGGGGCTACTTCCTACGAGCAGTACTTC. Looking up the rest from reference TRBV18 and TRBJ2-7 gives the full variable domain: NAGVMQNPRHLVRRRGQEARLRCSPMKGHSHVYWYRQLPEEGLKFMVYLQKENIIDESGMPKERFSAEFPKEGPSILRIQQVVRGDSAAYFCASSPSLGATSYEQYFGPGTRLTVT.

This clone has just a few counts. This chain joins TRBV18 and TRBJ1-3; D is perhaps TRBD1 (6 bases). V was pared by 3 bases and J by 6 bases, with 12 bases between. Per the germline V gene, CDR1 is KGHSH and CDR2 is LQKENI. The length of the CDR3 is 14 residues. This chain's CDR3 is CASSPGDTTNTIYF. Here the CDR3 DNA reads TGTGCCAGCTCACCCGGGGACACCACAAACACCATATATTTT. Based on the CDR3 plus reference TRBV18 and TRBJ1-3, the full variable domain is NAGVMQNPRHLVRRRGQEARLRCSPMKGHSHVYWYRQLPEEGLKFMVYLQKENIIDESGMPKERFSAEFPKEGPSILRIQQVVRGDSAAYFCASSPGDTTNTIYFGEGSWLTVV.

This clone was observed a few times. The gene calls are TRBV7-9 and TRBJ1-3; D unclear. The CDR3 sequence is 15 residues long. Trimming removed 5 bases at V and 0 bases at J, with 11 bases between. Germline CDR1 is SEHNR and CDR2 is FQNEAQ (reference sequence). Here the CDR3 reads CASSPGLSSGNTIYF. The CDR3 coding sequence is TGTGCCAGCAGCCCCGGACTTTCCTCTGGAAACACCATATATTTT.

V usage is TRBV6-1 and J usage is TRBJ2-5; 7 bases line up with TRBD2. The CDR3 is made up of 13 amino acids. Germline V gene sequence: CDR1 MNHNS, CDR2 SASEGT. With 2 bases clipped from V and 7 bases from J, the junction kept 4 bases outside the gene matches. The CDR3 DNA is TGTGCCAGCAGTGAAAGTGGGAGGGGGACCCAGTACTTC. Its translation: CASSESGRGTQYF.

The chain employs TRBV5-4 and TRBJ1-5; 9 bases line up with TRBD1. V shed 3 bases, J shed 0 bases, and the junction held 1 base outside the gene matches. Looked up from germline, CDR1 is SGHNT and CDR2 is YYREEE (reference sequence). CDR3 length: 15 residues. This chain's CDR3 is CASSWDRASNQPQHF. The CDR3 DNA reads as TGTGCCAGCAGCTGGGACAGGGCTAGCAATCAGCCCCAGCATTTT.

The table lists this clone with a few counts. The chain employs TRBV5-4 and TRBJ2-7; D unresolved. The CDR3 extends over 12 amino acids. The V gene's germline CDR1 is SGHNT and CDR2 YYREEE (reference sequence). Trimming cost V 4 bases and J 3 bases, with 8 bases left between them. CDR3 residues: CASSREFYEQYF. In DNA, the CDR3 is TGTGCCAGCAGCCGAGAATTCTACGAGCAGTACTTC.

The chain uses TRBV7-3 and TRBJ2-7; D might be TRBD2 (5 bases). Per germline, CDR1 SGHTA and CDR2 FQGTGA. V was cut by 2 bases and J by 0 bases, with 11 bases left in between. This CDR3 comprises 15 residues. This CDR3 reads CASSLGSGSSYEQYF. The DNA for the CDR3 is TGTGCCAGCAGCTTAGGGTCGGGAAGCTCCTACGAGCAGTACTTC.

The gene calls are TRBV5-1 and TRBJ2-7, with 12 nucleotides matching TRBD2. In germline, CDR1 is SGHRS, CDR2 YFSETQ. This CDR3 is 14 amino acids long. Trimming at V came to 3 bases and at J to 6 bases, leaving 4 bases not matched to a gene. The CDR3 loop is CASSSTSGSSEQYF. The DNA of the CDR3 is TGCGCCAGCAGCTCGACTAGCGGGAGCAGCGAGCAGTACTTC.

Only a few counts were recorded for this clone. V is TRBV28 and J is TRBJ2-1; 14 nucleotides line up with TRBD2. The J segment lost 9 bases and the V segment lost 3 bases, leaving 7 bases of the junction unmatched. The CDR3 extends over 16 amino acids. The germline gives CDR1 MDHEN, CDR2 SYDVKM. DNA for the CDR3: TGTGCCAGCAGTTTGTTGACTAGCGGGAGGGCCAGTGAGCAGTTCTTC. Amino acids: CASSLLTSGRASEQFF.

This clone was recorded a few times. The chain recombines TRBV14 with TRBJ2-1; D is ambiguous. CDR1 and CDR2 (germline): SGHDN, FVKESK. The CDR3 covers 12 residues. V was cut by 1 base and J by 6 bases, with 4 bases left in between. The CDR3 DNA is TGTGCCAGCAGCCAAGTCCGCAATGAGCAGTTCTTC. It is translated as CASSQVRNEQFF.

This clone was seen only a few times. The V gene is TRBV5-4, the J gene TRBJ2-1; TRBD2 matches 11 bases. CDR1 is SGHNT, CDR2 YYREEE, per germline (reference sequence). CDR3 length equals 15 residues. The V and J ends lost 1 base and 8 bases, in that order; junction bases with no gene match: 5. CDR3 in amino acids: CASSLLAGGFYEQFF. In nucleotides, the CDR3 is TGTGCCAGCAGCTTGCTAGCGGGAGGTTTTTATGAGCAGTTCTTC. Full variable domain (rest looked up from reference TRBV5-4 and TRBJ2-1): ETGVTQSPTHLIKTRGQQVTLRCSSQSGHNTVSWYQQALGQGPQFIFQYYREEENGRGNFPPRFSGLQFPNYSSELNVNALELDDSALYLCASSLLAGGFYEQFFGPGTRLTVL.

This chain uses TRBV30 with TRBJ2-5; weak D call: TRBD1 (5 bases). The CDR3 is 15 residues long. Trimming removed 2 bases at V and 4 bases at J, with 17 bases between. From germline, CDR1 is GTSNPN and CDR2 SVGIG (reference sequence). CDR3 DNA sequence: TGTGCCTGGAGTTCGCCAGGGAAAAAAGGAGAGACCCAGTACTTC. Residues: CAWSSPGKKGETQYF.

This clone appeared a few times. The chain combines TRBV7-3 with TRBJ2-1; D is ambiguous. The CDR3 extends over 13 amino acids. V lost 5 bases and J 13 bases, leaving 18 bases between the germline ends. Germline-derived CDR1 and CDR2 are SGHTA and FQGTGA. The CDR3, as DNA: TGTGCCAGCAGCCCCCAGCACCAACGAACTCAGTTCTTC. This codes for CASSPQHQRTQFF.

The sample holds a few counts of this clone. The chain employs TRBV11-3 and TRBJ2-3, with D possibly matching TRBD1 (6 bases). Germline values: CDR1 SGHNT, CDR2 YENEEA. Trimming removed 2 bases from V and 1 base from J, with 10 bases in between. The CDR3 is made up of 15 amino acids. CDR3 DNA sequence: TGTGCCAGCAGCTTATCGCCAGGGGGCACAGATACGCAGTATTTT. It is translated as CASSLSPGGTDTQYF.